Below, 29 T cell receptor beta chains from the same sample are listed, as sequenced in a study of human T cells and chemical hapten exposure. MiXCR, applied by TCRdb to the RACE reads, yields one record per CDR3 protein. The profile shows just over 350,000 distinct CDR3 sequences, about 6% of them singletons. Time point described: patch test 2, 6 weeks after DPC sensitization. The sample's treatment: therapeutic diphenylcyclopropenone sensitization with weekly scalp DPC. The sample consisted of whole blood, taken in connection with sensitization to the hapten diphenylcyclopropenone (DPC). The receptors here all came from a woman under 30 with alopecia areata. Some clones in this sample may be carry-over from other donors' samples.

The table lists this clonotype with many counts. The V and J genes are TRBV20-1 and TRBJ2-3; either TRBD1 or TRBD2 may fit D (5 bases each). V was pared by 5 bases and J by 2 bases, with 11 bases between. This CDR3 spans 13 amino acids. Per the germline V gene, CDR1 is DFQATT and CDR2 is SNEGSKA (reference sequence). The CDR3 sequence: CSARDPLTDTQYF. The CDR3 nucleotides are TGCAGTGCTCGGGACCCCCTCACAGATACGCAGTATTTT.

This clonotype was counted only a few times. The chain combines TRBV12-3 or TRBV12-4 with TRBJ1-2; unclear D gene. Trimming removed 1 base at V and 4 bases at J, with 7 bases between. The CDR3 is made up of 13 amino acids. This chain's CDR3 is CASSLDMAYGYTF. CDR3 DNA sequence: TGTGCCAGCAGTTTAGACATGGCCTATGGCTACACCTTC.

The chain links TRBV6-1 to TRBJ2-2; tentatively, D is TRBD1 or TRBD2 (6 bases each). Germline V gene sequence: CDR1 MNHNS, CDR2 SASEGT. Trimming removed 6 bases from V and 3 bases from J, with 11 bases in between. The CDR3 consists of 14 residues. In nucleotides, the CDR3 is TGTGCCAGCAGGCGGAGGGGGTACACCGGGGAGCTGTTTTTT. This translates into CASRRRGYTGELFF.

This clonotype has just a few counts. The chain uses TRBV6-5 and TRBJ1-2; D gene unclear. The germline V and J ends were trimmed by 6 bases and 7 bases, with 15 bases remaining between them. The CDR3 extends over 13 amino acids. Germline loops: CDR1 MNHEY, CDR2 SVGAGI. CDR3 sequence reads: CASSISLRTGYTF. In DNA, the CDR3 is TGTGCCAGCAGCATCTCTCTCCGGACTGGCTACACCTTC.

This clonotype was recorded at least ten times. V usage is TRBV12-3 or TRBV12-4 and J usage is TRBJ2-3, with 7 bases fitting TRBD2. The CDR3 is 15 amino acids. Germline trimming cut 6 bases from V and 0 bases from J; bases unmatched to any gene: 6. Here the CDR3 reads CASSLLAASTDTQYF. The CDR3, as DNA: TGTGCCAGCAGCCTCCTAGCGGCTAGCACAGATACGCAGTATTTT.

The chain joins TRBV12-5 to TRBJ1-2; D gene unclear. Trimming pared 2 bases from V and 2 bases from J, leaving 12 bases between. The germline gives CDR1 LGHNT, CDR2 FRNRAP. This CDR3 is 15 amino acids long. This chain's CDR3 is CASGLSSSPNYGYTF. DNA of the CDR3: TGTGCTAGTGGTTTGTCGAGTAGTCCCAACTATGGCTACACCTTC.

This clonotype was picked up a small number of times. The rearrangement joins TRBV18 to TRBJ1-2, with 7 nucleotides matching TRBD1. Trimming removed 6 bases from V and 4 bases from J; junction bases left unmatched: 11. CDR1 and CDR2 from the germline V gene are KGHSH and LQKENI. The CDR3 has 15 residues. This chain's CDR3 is CASSTRDSLSYGYTF. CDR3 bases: TGTGCCAGCTCTACCAGGGACAGTTTGTCCTATGGCTACACCTTC.

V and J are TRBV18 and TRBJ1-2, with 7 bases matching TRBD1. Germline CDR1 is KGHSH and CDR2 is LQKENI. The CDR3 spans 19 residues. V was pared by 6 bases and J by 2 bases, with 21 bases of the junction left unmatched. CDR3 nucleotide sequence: TGTGCCAGCTCGCCCTCCGGGACAGATGAACTATCAAAGAACTATGGCTACACCTTC. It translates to CASSPSGTDELSKNYGYTF.

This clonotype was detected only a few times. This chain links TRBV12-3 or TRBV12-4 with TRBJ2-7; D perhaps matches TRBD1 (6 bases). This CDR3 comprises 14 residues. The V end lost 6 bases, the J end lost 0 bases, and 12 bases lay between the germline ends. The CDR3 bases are TGTGCCAGCAGCCAGGGGACGTTCTCCTACGAGCAGTACTTC. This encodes CASSQGTFSYEQYF.

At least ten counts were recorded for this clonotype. As DNA, the CDR3 is TGCAGCGTGAGCGGACAGGGTGAAAGTGCTTTCTTT. Protein: CSVSGQGESAFF. V usage is TRBV29-1 and J usage is TRBJ1-1; 8 positions match TRBD1. The CDR3 has 12 amino acids. The junction had 11 bases not matched to a gene; V was cut back by 6 bases and J by 11 bases. CDR1 is SQVTM, CDR2 ANQGSEA, per germline.

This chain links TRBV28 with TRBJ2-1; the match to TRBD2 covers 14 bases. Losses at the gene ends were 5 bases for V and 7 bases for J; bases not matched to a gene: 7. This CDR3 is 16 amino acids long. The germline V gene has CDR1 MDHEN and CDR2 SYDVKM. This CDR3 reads CASSRGTSGGMNEQFF. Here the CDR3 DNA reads TGTGCCAGCAGTCGTGGGACTAGCGGGGGCATGAATGAGCAGTTCTTC.

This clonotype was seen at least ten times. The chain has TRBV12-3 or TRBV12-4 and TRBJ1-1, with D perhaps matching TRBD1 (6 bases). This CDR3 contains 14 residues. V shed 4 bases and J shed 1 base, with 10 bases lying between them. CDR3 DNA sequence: TGTGCCAGCAGTTGGCAGGGGCCGAACACTGAAGCTTTCTTT. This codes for CASSWQGPNTEAFF.

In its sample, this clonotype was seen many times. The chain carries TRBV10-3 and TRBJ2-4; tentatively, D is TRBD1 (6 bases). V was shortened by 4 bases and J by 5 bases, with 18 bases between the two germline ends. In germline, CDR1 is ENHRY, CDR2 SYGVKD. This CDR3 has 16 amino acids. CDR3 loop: CAISAGTGAGENIQYF. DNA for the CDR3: TGTGCCATCAGTGCTGGGACCGGGGCAGGGGAAAACATTCAGTACTTC.

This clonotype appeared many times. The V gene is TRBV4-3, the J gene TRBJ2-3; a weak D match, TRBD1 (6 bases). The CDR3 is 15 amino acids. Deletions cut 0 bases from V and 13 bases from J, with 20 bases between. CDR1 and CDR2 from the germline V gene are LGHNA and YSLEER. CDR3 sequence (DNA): TGCGCCAGCAGCCAAGAAAAAGGGGGTAGAGATGGAAAGTATTTT. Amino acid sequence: CASSQEKGGRDGKYF.

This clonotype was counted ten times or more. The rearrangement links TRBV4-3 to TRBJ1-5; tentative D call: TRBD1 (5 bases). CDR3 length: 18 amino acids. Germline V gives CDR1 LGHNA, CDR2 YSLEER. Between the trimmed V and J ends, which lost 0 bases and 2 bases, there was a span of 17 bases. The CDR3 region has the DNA TGCGCCAGCAGCCAAGAACCCCCAGGGCCTGGGGGCAATCAGCCCCAGCATTTT. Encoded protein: CASSQEPPGPGGNQPQHF.

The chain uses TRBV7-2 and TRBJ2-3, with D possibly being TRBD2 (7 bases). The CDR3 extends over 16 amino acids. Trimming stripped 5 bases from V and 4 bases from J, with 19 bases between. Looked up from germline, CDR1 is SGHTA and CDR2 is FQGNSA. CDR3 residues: CASSPVGGGDPDTQYF. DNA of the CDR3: TGTGCCAGCAGCCCCGTGGGAGGGGGGGACCCAGATACGCAGTATTTT.

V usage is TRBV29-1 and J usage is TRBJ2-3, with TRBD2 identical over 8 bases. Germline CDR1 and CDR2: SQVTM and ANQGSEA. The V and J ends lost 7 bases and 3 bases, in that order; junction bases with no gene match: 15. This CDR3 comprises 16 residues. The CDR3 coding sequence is TGCAGCGACGGAGCGGGGGATCCTTTTGGAACAGATACGCAGTATTTT. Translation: CSDGAGDPFGTDTQYF.

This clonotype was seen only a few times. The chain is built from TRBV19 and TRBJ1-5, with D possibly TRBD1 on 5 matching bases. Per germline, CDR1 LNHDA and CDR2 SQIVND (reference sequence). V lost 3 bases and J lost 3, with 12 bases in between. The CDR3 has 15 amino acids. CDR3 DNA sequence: TGTGCCAGTAGTATCCGGTGGGGGATCAATCAGCCCCAGCATTTT. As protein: CASSIRWGINQPQHF. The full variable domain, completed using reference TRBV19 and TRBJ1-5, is DGGITQSPKYLFRKEGQNVTLSCEQNLNHDAMYWYRQDPGQGLRLIYYSQIVNDFQKGDIAEGYSVSREKKESFPLTVTSAQKNPTAFYLCASSIRWGINQPQHFGDGTRLSIL.

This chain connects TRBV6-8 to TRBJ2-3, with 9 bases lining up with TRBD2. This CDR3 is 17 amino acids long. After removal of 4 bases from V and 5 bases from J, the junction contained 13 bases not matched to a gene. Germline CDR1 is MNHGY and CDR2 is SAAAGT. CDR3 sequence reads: CASSSARAGGPIDTQYF. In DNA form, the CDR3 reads TGTGCCAGCAGTTCAGCGCGGGCGGGGGGGCCGATAGATACGCAGTATTTT.

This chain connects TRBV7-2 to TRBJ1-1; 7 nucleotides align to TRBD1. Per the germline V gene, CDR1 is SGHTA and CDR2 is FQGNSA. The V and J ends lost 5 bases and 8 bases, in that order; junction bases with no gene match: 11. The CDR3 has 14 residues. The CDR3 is CASSPGTVNPEAFF. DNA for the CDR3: TGTGCCAGCAGCCCCGGGACAGTTAACCCCGAAGCTTTCTTT.

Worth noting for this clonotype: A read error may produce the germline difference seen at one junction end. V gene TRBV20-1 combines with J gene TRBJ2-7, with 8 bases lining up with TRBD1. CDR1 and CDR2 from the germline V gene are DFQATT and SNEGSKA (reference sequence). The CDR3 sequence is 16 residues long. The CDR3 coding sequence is TGCAGTGCAAGAGATCAGGGGGCGCTGATTCCCTACGAGCAGTACTTC. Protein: CSARDQGALIPYEQYF.

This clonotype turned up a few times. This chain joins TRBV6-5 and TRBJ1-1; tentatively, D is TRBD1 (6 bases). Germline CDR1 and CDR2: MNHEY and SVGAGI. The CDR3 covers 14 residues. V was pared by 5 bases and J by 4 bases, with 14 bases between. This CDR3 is CASSPFGQTTEAFF. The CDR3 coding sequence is TGTGCCAGCAGTCCGTTCGGACAGACCACTGAAGCTTTCTTT.

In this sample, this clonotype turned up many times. The CDR3 loop is CASSLEDKNIQYF. The CDR3 region has the DNA TGTGCCAGCAGCTTAGAGGACAAAAACATTCAGTACTTC. This rearrangement joins TRBV7-2 to TRBJ2-4; D gene ambiguous. V was trimmed by 1 base and J by 3 bases, leaving 4 bases between them. The germline gives CDR1 SGHTA, CDR2 FQGNSA. The CDR3 consists of 13 residues. The variable domain in full, with the rest retrieved from reference TRBV7-2 and TRBJ2-4, is GAGVSQSPSNKVTEKGKDVELRCDPISGHTALYWYRQSLGQGLEFLIYFQGNSAPDKSGLPSDRFSAERTGGSVSTLTIQRTQQEDSAVYLCASSLEDKNIQYFGAGTRLSVL.

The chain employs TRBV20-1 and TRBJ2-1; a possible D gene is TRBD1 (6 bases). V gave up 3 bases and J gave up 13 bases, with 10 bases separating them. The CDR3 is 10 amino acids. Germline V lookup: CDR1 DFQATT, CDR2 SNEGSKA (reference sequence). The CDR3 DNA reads TGCAGTGCTAGCTGGGGACAACAGTTCTTC. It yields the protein CSASWGQQFF.

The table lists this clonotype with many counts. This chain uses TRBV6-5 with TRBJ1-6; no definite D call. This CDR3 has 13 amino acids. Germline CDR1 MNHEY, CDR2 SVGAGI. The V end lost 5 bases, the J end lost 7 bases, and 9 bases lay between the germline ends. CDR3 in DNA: TGTGCCAGCAGTATGACTCAGAATTCACCCCTCCACTTT. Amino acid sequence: CASSMTQNSPLHF.

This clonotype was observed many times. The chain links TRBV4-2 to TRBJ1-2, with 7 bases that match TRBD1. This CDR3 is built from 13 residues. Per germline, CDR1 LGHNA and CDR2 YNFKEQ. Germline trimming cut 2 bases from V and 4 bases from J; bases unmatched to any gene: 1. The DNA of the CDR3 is TGTGCCAGCAGCCAAACAGGGGTCTATGGCTACACCTTC. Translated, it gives CASSQTGVYGYTF.

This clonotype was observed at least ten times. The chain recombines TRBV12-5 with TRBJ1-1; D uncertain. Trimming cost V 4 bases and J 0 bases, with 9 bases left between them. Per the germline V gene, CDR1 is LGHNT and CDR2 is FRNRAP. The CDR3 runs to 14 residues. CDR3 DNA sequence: TGTGCTAGTGGTTCGCCCACAGTGAACACTGAAGCTTTCTTT. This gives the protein CASGSPTVNTEAFF.

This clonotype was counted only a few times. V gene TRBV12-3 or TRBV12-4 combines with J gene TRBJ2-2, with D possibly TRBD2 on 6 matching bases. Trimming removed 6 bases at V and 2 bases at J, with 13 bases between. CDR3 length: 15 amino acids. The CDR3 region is CASRPGGPNTGELFF. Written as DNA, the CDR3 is TGTGCCAGCAGACCCGGGGGACCAAACACCGGGGAGCTGTTTTTT.

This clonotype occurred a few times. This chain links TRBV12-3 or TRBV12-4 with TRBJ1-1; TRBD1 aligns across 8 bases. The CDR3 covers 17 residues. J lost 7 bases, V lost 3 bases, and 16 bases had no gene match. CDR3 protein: CASSFPSWQGARGEAFF. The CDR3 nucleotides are TGTGCCAGCAGTTTTCCCTCGTGGCAGGGGGCGCGCGGTGAAGCTTTCTTT.